Listed below are T cell receptor beta chains from one sample, sequenced in a study of T cell changes during pregnancy in multiple sclerosis. The protocol was immunoSEQ multiplex PCR, while the TCRdb copy is restricted to in-frame clones and leaves out a portion. This repertoire shows 75,000 to 90,000 clones, just over 90% found once; its top ten account for about 0.22%. The source was CD4+ T cells from peripheral blood mononuclear cells, collected before pregnancy. These receptors were obtained from a female donor with multiple sclerosis, enrolled in a pregnancy study. CDR3s include the opening cysteine and the closing phenylalanine or tryptophan. The order of the fields is V gene, J gene, CDR3 protein.

v_call: TRBV5-1; j_call: TRBJ2-5; cdr3_aa: CASSLLQGQETQYF
v_call: TRBV5-1; j_call: TRBJ1-4; cdr3_aa: CASSPTVTNEKLFF
v_call: TRBV30; j_call: TRBJ2-3; cdr3_aa: CAWSPSTDTQYF
v_call: TRBV27; j_call: TRBJ1-1; cdr3_aa: CASRTGRRAFF
v_call: TRBV30; j_call: TRBJ2-7; cdr3_aa: CAHSPGQVPHEQYF
v_call: TRBV10-3; j_call: TRBJ1-1; cdr3_aa: CAITQGGGYTEAFF
v_call: TRBV5-4; j_call: TRBJ2-5; cdr3_aa: CASSFTGWETQYF
v_call: TRBV10-3; j_call: TRBJ2-7; cdr3_aa: CAISDHNRGSYEQYF
v_call: TRBV7-3; j_call: TRBJ2-1; cdr3_aa: CASSSGPGAEQFF
v_call: TRBV2; j_call: TRBJ1-6; cdr3_aa: CASSEALGDRSPLHF
v_call: TRBV28; j_call: TRBJ1-4; cdr3_aa: CASSSRTGAIEKLFF
v_call: TRBV5-4; j_call: TRBJ2-3; cdr3_aa: CASSLGGPDTQYF
v_call: TRBV18; j_call: TRBJ1-6; cdr3_aa: CASSRQGSYNSPLHF
v_call: TRBV15; j_call: TRBJ1-1; cdr3_aa: CATSRVSTGTPEAFF
v_call: TRBV5-1; j_call: TRBJ2-5; cdr3_aa: CASSLMAGQETQYF
v_call: TRBV19; j_call: TRBJ2-7; cdr3_aa: CASSMGGPQGEQYF
v_call: TRBV4-2; j_call: TRBJ2-3; cdr3_aa: CASSQDSRGSCYF
v_call: TRBV5-1; j_call: TRBJ1-5; cdr3_aa: CASSLATGGGQPQHF
v_call: TRBV30; j_call: TRBJ2-2; cdr3_aa: CAWSDRTNTGELFF
v_call: TRBV5-1; j_call: TRBJ2-7; cdr3_aa: CASSLVGGASYEQYF
v_call: TRBV6-1; j_call: TRBJ1-1; cdr3_aa: CASSTQQGSEAFF
v_call: TRBV13; j_call: TRBJ2-2; cdr3_aa: CASSWPVTGGHGELFF
v_call: TRBV2; j_call: TRBJ2-7; cdr3_aa: CASSEGGREGEQYF
v_call: TRBV5-1; j_call: TRBJ2-1; cdr3_aa: CASSFGGSSYNEQFF
v_call: TRBV7-2; j_call: TRBJ2-1; cdr3_aa: CASSHPGQGPHNEQFF
v_call: TRBV6-1; j_call: TRBJ1-3; cdr3_aa: CASSEGGQGNTIYF
v_call: TRBV27; j_call: TRBJ2-7; cdr3_aa: CASGQQVYEQYF
v_call: TRBV9; j_call: TRBJ1-1; cdr3_aa: CASSVVPGGNTEAFF
v_call: TRBV18; j_call: TRBJ2-1; cdr3_aa: CASSPSSASRNEQFF
v_call: TRBV5-1; j_call: TRBJ2-5; cdr3_aa: CASSTRDSQETQYF
v_call: TRBV7-2; j_call: TRBJ1-3; cdr3_aa: CASSLEGPGGPTGNTIYF
v_call: TRBV2; j_call: TRBJ2-3; cdr3_aa: CASSGLAGGGDTQYF
v_call: TRBV2; j_call: TRBJ2-1; cdr3_aa: CASSERSYNEQFF
v_call: TRBV7-9; j_call: TRBJ2-5; cdr3_aa: CASSFAGETQYF
v_call: TRBV19; j_call: TRBJ1-2; cdr3_aa: CASSSRGANYGYTF
v_call: TRBV18; j_call: TRBJ1-5; cdr3_aa: CASSPVPGQPQHF
v_call: TRBV29-1; j_call: TRBJ1-4; cdr3_aa: CSVVWANQPEKLFF
v_call: TRBV9; j_call: TRBJ2-5; cdr3_aa: CASSVAMGQGEETQYF
v_call: TRBV30; j_call: TRBJ2-1; cdr3_aa: CAWAAGDQGINEQFF
v_call: TRBV2; j_call: TRBJ2-2; cdr3_aa: CASSASGSFGELFF
v_call: TRBV7-2; j_call: TRBJ1-5; cdr3_aa: CASSFQGTGQPQHF
v_call: TRBV19; j_call: TRBJ1-1; cdr3_aa: CASTATEPSEAFF
v_call: TRBV15; j_call: TRBJ2-7; cdr3_aa: CATSRGWTGGPGGEQYF
v_call: TRBV5-1; j_call: TRBJ2-7; cdr3_aa: CASRNSLSSYEQYF
v_call: TRBV7-2; j_call: TRBJ1-2; cdr3_aa: CASSPRVARGGGYTF
v_call: TRBV5-6; j_call: TRBJ2-1; cdr3_aa: CASSSGTSGRAGYNEQFF
v_call: TRBV7-3; j_call: TRBJ2-5; cdr3_aa: CASSLRGGSGGQETQYF
v_call: TRBV5-1; j_call: TRBJ2-3; cdr3_aa: CASSSGLAGDLASTDTQYF
v_call: TRBV28; j_call: TRBJ2-5; cdr3_aa: CASTRFRGGGETQYF
v_call: TRBV6-5; j_call: TRBJ2-7; cdr3_aa: CASSYSPGSSYEQYF
v_call: TRBV6-1; j_call: TRBJ2-1; cdr3_aa: CASSEIEELNEQFF
v_call: TRBV15; j_call: TRBJ2-1; cdr3_aa: CATSRDVRAGGEQFF
v_call: TRBV20-1; j_call: TRBJ2-7; cdr3_aa: CSAGGRYEQYF
v_call: TRBV4-1; j_call: TRBJ1-2; cdr3_aa: CASSQDVGEAYGYTF
v_call: TRBV6-4; j_call: TRBJ1-4; cdr3_aa: CASSESDRVGKLFF
v_call: TRBV5-6; j_call: TRBJ1-4; cdr3_aa: CASSSGTGVDEKLFF